This T cell receptor (beta chain) was recovered during a study of PD-L1 blockade in urothelial cancer. Patients had urothelial carcinoma that was locally advanced or metastatic. This table comes from immunoSEQ multiplex PCR, and its TCRdb copy is limited to in-frame clones, with some not included. The sample lists tens of thousands of clones; roughly 78% were seen once. The CDR3 runs 14 residues. The V end was cut by 2 bases, the J end by 5 bases, with 12 bases between. From germline, CDR1 is SGHTA and CDR2 FQGTGA. This receptor was taken from a man in his 70s with urothelial cancer. The sequenced sample was PBMCs, obtained around atezolizumab (anti-PD-L1) treatment. The chain uses TRBV7-3 and TRBJ2-5, with unresolved D. The CDR3 bases are TGTGCCAGCAGCTTAGCCGGTCACTCGGAGACCCAGTACTTC. Encoded protein: CASSLAGHSETQYF.